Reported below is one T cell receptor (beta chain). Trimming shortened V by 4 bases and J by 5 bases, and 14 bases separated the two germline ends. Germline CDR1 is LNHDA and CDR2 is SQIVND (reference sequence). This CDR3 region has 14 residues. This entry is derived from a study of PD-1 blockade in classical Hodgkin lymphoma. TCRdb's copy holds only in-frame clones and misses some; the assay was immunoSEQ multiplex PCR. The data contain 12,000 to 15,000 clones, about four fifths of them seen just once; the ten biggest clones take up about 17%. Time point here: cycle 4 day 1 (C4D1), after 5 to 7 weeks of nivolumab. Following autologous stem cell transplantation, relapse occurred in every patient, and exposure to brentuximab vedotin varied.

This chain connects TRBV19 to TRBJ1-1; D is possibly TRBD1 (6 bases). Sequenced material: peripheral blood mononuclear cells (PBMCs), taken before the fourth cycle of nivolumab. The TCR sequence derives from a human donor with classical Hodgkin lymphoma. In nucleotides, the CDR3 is TGTGCCAGTAGTAGGACAACAGGGTATACTGAAGCTTTCTTT. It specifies CASSRTTGYTEAFF.